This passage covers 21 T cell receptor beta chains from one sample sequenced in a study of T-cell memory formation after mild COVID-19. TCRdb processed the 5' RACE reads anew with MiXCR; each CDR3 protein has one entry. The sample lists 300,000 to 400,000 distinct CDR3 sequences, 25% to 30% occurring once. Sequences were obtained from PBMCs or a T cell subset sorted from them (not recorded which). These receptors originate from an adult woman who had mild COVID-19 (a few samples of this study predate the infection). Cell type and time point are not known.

DNA of the CDR3: TGTGCCAGCAGCGGAACGTTTGCCGGGGAGGAGACCCAGTACTTC. Amino acids: CASSGTFAGEETQYF. The rearrangement links TRBV9 to TRBJ2-5; D might be TRBD2 (5 bases). Germline values: CDR1 SGDLS, CDR2 YYNGEE. Trimming took 3 bases from V and 5 from J, leaving 17 bases between them. This CDR3 comprises 15 residues.

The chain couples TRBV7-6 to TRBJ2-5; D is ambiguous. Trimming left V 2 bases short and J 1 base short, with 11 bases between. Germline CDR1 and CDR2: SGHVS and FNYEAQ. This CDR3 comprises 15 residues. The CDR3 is CASSLLTTPQETQYF. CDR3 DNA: TGTGCCAGCAGCTTATTGACAACCCCCCAAGAGACCCAGTACTTC.

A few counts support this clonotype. CDR3 residues: CASSPERGVSGRGAEQFF. CDR3 DNA sequence: TGCGCCAGCAGCCCGGAGCGGGGGGTTAGCGGGAGAGGGGCTGAGCAGTTCTTC. The rearrangement uses TRBV4-3 and TRBJ2-1; 9 bases are a match to TRBD2. The J segment lost 9 bases and the V segment lost 4 bases, leaving 19 bases of the junction unmatched. The CDR3 has 18 residues. Per germline, CDR1 LGHNA and CDR2 YSLEER.

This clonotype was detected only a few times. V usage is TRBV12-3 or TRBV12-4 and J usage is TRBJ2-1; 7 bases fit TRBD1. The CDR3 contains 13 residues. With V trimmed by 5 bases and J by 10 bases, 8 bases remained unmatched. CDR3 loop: CASSPVGGGEQFF. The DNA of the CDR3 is TGTGCCAGCAGTCCGGTAGGGGGCGGAGAGCAGTTCTTC.

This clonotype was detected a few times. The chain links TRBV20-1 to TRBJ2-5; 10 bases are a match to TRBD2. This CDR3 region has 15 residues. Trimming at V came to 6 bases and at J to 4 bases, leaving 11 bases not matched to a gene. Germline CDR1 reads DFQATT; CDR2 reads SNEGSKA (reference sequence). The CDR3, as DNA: TGCAGTGCGAGCCGAGTAGCGGGAGGAAGAGAGACCCAGTACTTC. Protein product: CSASRVAGGRETQYF.

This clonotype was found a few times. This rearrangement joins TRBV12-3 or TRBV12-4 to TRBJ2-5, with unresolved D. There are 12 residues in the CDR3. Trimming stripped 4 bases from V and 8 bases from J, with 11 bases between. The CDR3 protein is CASSSPPGTQYF. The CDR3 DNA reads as TGTGCCAGCAGTTCACCCCCAGGCACCCAGTACTTC.

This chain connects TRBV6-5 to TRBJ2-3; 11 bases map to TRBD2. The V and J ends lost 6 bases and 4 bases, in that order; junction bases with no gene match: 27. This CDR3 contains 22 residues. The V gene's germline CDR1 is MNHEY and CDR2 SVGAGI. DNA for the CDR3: TGTGCCAGCAGCTCTCCGAGGCCAGGGACTAGCGGTTCCGGGGAACAAGCAGATACGCAGTATTTT. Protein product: CASSSPRPGTSGSGEQADTQYF.

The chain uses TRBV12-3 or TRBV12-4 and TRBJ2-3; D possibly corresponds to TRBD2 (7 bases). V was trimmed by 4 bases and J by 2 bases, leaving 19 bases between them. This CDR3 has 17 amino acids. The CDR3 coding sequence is TGTGCCAGCAGTTCAAGGGGGGGCCTCACCCACACAGATACGCAGTATTTT. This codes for CASSSRGGLTHTDTQYF.

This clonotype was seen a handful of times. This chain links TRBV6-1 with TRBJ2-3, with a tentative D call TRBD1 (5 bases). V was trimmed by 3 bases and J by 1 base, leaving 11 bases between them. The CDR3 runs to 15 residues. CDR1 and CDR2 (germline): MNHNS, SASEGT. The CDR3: CASSDVGRGTDTQYF. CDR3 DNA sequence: TGTGCCAGCAGTGATGTGGGCAGGGGCACAGATACGCAGTATTTT.

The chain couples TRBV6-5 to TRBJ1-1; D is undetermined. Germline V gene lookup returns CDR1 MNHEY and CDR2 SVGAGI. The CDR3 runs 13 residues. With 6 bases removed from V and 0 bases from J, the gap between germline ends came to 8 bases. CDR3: CASRTGLNTEAFF. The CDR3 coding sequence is TGTGCCAGCAGAACCGGGCTGAACACTGAAGCTTTCTTT.

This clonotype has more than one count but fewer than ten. CDR3 sequence (DNA): TGTGCCAGCAGGGGACAGTCCTATAATTCACCCCTCCACTTT. Translating it yields CASRGQSYNSPLHF. The chain couples TRBV25-1 to TRBJ1-6, with 7 bases lining up with TRBD1. Trimming at V came to 6 bases and at J to 1 base, leaving 0 bases not matched to a gene. Germline V gene sequence: CDR1 MGHDK, CDR2 SYGVNS. This CDR3 spans 14 amino acids.

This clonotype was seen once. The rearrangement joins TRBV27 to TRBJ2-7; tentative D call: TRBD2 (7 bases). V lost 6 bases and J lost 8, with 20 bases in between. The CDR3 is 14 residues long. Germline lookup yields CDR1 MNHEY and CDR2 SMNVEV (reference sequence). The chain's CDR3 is CASRGGRDPTKQYF. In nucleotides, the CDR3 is TGTGCCAGCAGGGGGGGGCGGGATCCTACGAAGCAGTACTTC.

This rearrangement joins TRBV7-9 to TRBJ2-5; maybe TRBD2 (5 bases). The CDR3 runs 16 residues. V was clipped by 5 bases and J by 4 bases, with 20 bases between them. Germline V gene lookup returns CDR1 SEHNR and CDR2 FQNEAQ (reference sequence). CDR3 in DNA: TGTGCCAGCAGCACAGTCCGGGAAGACCCCGTAGAGACCCAGTACTTC. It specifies CASSTVREDPVETQYF.

Here the CDR3 DNA reads TGTGCCAGCCTCGGGGAGGCCGGCACCGGGGAGCTGTTTTTT. This encodes CASLGEAGTGELFF. The V call is TRBV12-3 or TRBV12-4, the J call TRBJ2-2; D is perhaps TRBD2 (6 bases). The CDR3 covers 14 residues. Trimming removed 8 bases from V and 4 bases from J, with 14 bases in between.

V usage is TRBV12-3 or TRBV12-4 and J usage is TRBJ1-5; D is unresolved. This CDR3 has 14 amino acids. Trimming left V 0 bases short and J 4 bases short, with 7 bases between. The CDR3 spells CASSLALLNQPQHF. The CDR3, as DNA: TGTGCCAGCAGTTTAGCCTTGTTAAATCAGCCCCAGCATTTT.

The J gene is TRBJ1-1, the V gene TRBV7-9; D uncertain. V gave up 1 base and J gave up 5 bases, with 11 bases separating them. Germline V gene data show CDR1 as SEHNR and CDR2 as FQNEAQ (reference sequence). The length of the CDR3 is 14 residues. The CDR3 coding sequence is TGTGCCAGCAGCTTAGATGTGGGGAGGACTGAAGCTTTCTTT. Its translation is CASSLDVGRTEAFF.

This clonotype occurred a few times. CDR3 region: CSAAGFTGNTIYF. The CDR3 DNA sequence: TGCAGTGCCGCAGGGTTCACTGGAAACACCATATATTTT. The genes are TRBV20-1 and TRBJ1-3, with D possibly TRBD1 on 5 matching bases. Per germline, CDR1 DFQATT and CDR2 SNEGSKA (reference sequence). CDR3 length: 13 amino acids. Trimming took 6 bases from V and 2 from J, leaving 11 bases between them.

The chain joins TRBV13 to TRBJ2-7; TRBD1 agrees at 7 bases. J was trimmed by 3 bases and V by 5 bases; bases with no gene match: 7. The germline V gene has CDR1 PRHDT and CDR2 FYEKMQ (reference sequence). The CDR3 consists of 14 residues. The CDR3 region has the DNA TGTGCCAGCAGCGATAGACGGGACAGCTACGAGCAGTACTTC. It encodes CASSDRRDSYEQYF. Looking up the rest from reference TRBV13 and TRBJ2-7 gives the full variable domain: AAGVIQSPRHLIKEKRETATLKCYPIPRHDTVYWYQQGPGQDPQFLISFYEKMQSDKGSIPDRFSAQQFSDYHSELNMSSLELGDSALYFCASSDRRDSYEQYFGPGTRLTVT.

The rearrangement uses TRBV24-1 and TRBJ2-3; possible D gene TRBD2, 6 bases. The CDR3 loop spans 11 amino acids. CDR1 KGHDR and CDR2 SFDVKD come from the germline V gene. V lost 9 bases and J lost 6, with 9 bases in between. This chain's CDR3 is CATAGGDTQYF. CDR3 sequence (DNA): TGTGCCACCGCTGGGGGGGATACGCAGTATTTT.

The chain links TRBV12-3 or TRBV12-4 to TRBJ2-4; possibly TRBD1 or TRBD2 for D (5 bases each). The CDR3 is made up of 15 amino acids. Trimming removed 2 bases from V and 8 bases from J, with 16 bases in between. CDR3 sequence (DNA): TGTGCCAGCAGTTTACGACAAACCCGAGGGGACATTCAGTACTTC. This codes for CASSLRQTRGDIQYF.

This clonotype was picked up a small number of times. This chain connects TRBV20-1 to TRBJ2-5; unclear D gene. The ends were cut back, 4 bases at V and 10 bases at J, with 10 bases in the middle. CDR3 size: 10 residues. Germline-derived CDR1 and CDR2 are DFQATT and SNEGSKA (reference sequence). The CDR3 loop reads CSAMSRSQYF. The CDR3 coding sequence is TGCAGTGCTATGAGCCGGAGCCAGTACTTC.